A selection of T cell receptor beta chains follows, all from one sample in a study of cytomegalovirus exposure and HLA in healthy donors. Generated by immunoSEQ multiplex PCR, the TCRdb table keeps only in-frame clones and is missing some. The sample includes about 110,000 clones, nearly 97% seen only once; the top ten take approximately 0.67%. The sequenced material came from PBMCs. These receptor sequences come from a woman aged 18-29 years in good health and CMV-seronegative. Both conserved end residues are part of each CDR3. The D gene is left open where the match is weak. Rows give clone size only sometimes, using once, few, many, or a class for an expanded clone.

D gene: TRBD2
clone size: .
J gene: TRBJ2-1
V gene: TRBV5-6
CDR3 protein: CASSWGLAGLNEQFF
CDR3 DNA: TGTGCCAGCAGTTGGGGACTAGCGGGTCTAAATGAGCAGTTCTTC

D gene: .
clone size: once
J gene: TRBJ1-2
V gene: TRBV9
CDR3 protein: CASSVVARNYGYTF
CDR3 DNA: TGTGCCAGCAGCGTAGTCGCCAGAAACTATGGCTACACCTTC

D gene: .
clone size: .
J gene: TRBJ2-1
V gene: TRBV9
CDR3 protein: CASSVQDTRFGEQFF
CDR3 DNA: TGTGCCAGCAGCGTCCAAGACACTAGATTTGGTGAGCAGTTCTTC

D gene: TRBD2
clone size: .
J gene: TRBJ2-7
V gene: TRBV7-2
CDR3 protein: CASSFPSGRTYEQYF
CDR3 DNA: TGTGCCAGCAGCTTCCCTAGCGGGCGGACCTACGAGCAGTACTTC

D gene: TRBD1
clone size: .
J gene: TRBJ2-1
V gene: TRBV7-9
CDR3 protein: CASPSRTGGINNEQFF
CDR3 DNA: TGTGCCAGCCCCTCGAGGACAGGGGGGATAAACAATGAGCAGTTCTTC

D gene: .
clone size: .
J gene: TRBJ2-1
V gene: TRBV23-1
CDR3 protein: CASSPGGLDNEQFF
CDR3 DNA: TGCGCCAGCAGTCCGGGGGGCCTGGACAATGAGCAGTTCTTC

D gene: TRBD1
clone size: .
J gene: TRBJ1-6
V gene: TRBV2
CDR3 protein: CASSERQGVFSPLHF
CDR3 DNA: TGTGCCAGCAGTGAAAGGCAGGGGGTTTTTTCACCCCTCCACTTT

D gene: .
clone size: once
J gene: TRBJ2-1
V gene: TRBV2
CDR3 protein: CASSEGEGAVATRSNEQFF
CDR3 DNA: TGTGCCAGCAGTGAAGGTGAGGGAGCGGTTGCGACGAGGAGTAATGAGCAGTTCTTC

D gene: TRBD2
clone size: .
J gene: TRBJ2-1
V gene: TRBV4-3
CDR3 protein: CASSRAAGEINEQFF
CDR3 DNA: TGCGCCAGCAGCCGCGCGGCGGGGGAGATTAATGAGCAGTTCTTC

D gene: .
clone size: .
J gene: TRBJ1-2
V gene: TRBV7-2
CDR3 protein: CASSPDPQKGGYTF
CDR3 DNA: TGTGCCAGCAGCCCCGACCCTCAAAAGGGGGGCTACACCTTC

D gene: TRBD1
clone size: .
J gene: TRBJ1-6
V gene: TRBV28
CDR3 protein: CASSLKGTGNSPLHF
CDR3 DNA: TGTGCCAGCAGTTTAAAGGGGACAGGTAATTCACCCCTCCACTTT

D gene: .
clone size: .
J gene: TRBJ2-5
V gene: TRBV2
CDR3 protein: CASNKLQTQETQYF
CDR3 DNA: TGTGCCAGCAATAAGTTACAGACCCAAGAGACCCAGTACTTC

D gene: .
clone size: many
J gene: TRBJ1-6
V gene: TRBV2
CDR3 protein: CASGEAYNSPLHF
CDR3 DNA: TGTGCCAGCGGGGAGGCCTATAATTCACCCCTCCACTTT

D gene: .
clone size: .
J gene: TRBJ2-2
V gene: TRBV29-1
CDR3 protein: CSVTPGLNTGELFF
CDR3 DNA: TGCAGCGTGACCCCGGGACTTAACACCGGGGAGCTGTTTTTT

D gene: .
clone size: .
J gene: TRBJ2-3
V gene: TRBV2
CDR3 protein: CASSPSPLIYF
CDR3 DNA: TGTGCCAGCAGCCCTAGCCCTCTAATTTATTTT